The present T cell receptor (beta chain) was sequenced within a study of Graves' ophthalmopathy and Graves' hyperthyroidism. Study as a whole: Samples of peripheral blood were obtained at initial diagnosis, prior to treatment of any kind. Study results and caveats: Separation of ophthalmopathy from stable hyperthyroidism was achieved by a 13-signature model, at 85% to 90% sensitivity and 70% to 82% specificity.

From RNA, the CDR3 regions of TCR beta chains were amplified and sequenced. An initial RT-PCR round employing HTBI primers preceded a second-round multiplex PCR. TCRdb processed the multiplex PCR reads anew with MiXCR; each CDR3 protein has one entry. The sample contains 300,000 to 400,000 distinct CDR3 sequences, about a sixth of which appear only once. This clonotype was seen at least ten times. Its cognate antigen is unknown. The CDR3 sequence is 13 residues long. V was clipped by 2 bases and J by 4 bases, with 8 bases between them. The germline V gene encodes CDR1 GTSNPN and CDR2 SVGIG (reference sequence).

This TCR was recovered from an adult man with Graves' ophthalmopathy. This chain links TRBV30 with TRBJ2-2; D is unresolved. The material sequenced was peripheral blood. The CDR3 DNA is TGTGCCTGGAGTATAGGCAGCACCGGGGAGCTGTTTTTT. It codes for CAWSIGSTGELFF.